This record covers a single TCR beta chain. Its antigen is not identified. This sample is part of a study of vaccination and CD4 T cells after COVID-19. Study-level information: Overlapping spike peptides served as the stimulus for the cells. These peptides came from SARS-CoV-2 and from the common cold coronaviruses HCoV-NL63, HCoV-OC43 and HCoV-229E.

Treatment noted: approximately 10-day PBMC culture with coronavirus spike peptide pools or control peptides (ViraFEST assay). When roughly 9 days of culture had elapsed, CD4+ T cells were isolated by negative selection. Scientists ran DNA taken from cultured CD4+ T cells through the Oncomine TCR Beta short-read assay for sequencing. DNA came from CD4+ T cells after culture. In TCRdb, the PCR reads were re-called with MiXCR into one record per CDR3 protein. Of roughly 8,400 distinct CDR3 sequences listed, approximately 61% are singletons. The ends lost 5 bases at V and 4 bases at J; junction bases unmatched: 13. The CDR3 runs 17 residues. Per the germline V gene, CDR1 is MNHEY and CDR2 is SVGEGT.

This rearrangement joins TRBV6-2 or TRBV6-3 to TRBJ1-2; 10 nucleotides align to TRBD1. The sequencing here drew on cultured CD4+ T cells from blood, taken after SARS-CoV-2 vaccination. The origin of this receptor is a human donor with COVID-19. The CDR3 DNA is TGTGCCAGCAGTCAACCGGGACAGGGGCCTCCTCCCTATGGCTACACCTTC. Its protein product is CASSQPGQGPPPYGYTF.